This record covers a single T cell receptor beta chain. Its antigen is not identified. Clones were read by immunoSEQ multiplex PCR, and TCRdb kept only the in-frame ones, dropping some. The sample lists about 97,000 clones; around 83% were seen once. The record originates from a study of T cell responses to AZD1222 COVID-19 vaccine. Findings and limits, study-wide: Baseline serostatus was positive in only a handful of AZD1222 recipients. Breadth and depth of Spike-specific TCRs rose after two AZD1222 doses. Mostly white British, mostly female donors; authors suggested clonal diversity may be underestimated. Repertoire sampling occurred only after the peak T cell response.

The input for sequencing was peripheral blood, taken on day 0 of AZD1222 vaccination. The clonotype comes from an adult in good health.

The CDR3 sequence: CASSFAGNRGSDTQYF. In nucleotides, the CDR3 is TGTGCCAGCAGCTTCGCCGGCAACCGAGGGTCTGATACGCAGTATTTT. This sequence joins TRBV5-4 and TRBJ2-3, with a tentative D call TRBD2 (5 bases). Germline CDR1 SGHNT, CDR2 YYREEE (reference sequence). Trimming took off 2 bases at V and 6 bases at J, with 19 bases between the two ends. This CDR3 spans 16 amino acids.